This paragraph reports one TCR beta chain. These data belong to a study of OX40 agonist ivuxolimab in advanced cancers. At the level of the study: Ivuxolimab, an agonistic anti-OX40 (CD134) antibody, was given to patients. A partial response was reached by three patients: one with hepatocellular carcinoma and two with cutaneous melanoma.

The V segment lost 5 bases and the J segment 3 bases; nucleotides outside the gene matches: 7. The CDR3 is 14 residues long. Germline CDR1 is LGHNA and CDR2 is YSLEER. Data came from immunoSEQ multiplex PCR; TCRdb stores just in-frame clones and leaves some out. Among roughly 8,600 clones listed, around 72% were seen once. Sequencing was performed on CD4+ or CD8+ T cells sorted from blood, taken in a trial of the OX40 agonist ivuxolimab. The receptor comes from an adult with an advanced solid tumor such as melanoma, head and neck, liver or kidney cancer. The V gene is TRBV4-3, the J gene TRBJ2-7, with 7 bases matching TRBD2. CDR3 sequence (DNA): TGCGCCAGCAGCGTCCGGGACTACGGCTACGAGCAGTACTTC. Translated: CASSVRDYGYEQYF.